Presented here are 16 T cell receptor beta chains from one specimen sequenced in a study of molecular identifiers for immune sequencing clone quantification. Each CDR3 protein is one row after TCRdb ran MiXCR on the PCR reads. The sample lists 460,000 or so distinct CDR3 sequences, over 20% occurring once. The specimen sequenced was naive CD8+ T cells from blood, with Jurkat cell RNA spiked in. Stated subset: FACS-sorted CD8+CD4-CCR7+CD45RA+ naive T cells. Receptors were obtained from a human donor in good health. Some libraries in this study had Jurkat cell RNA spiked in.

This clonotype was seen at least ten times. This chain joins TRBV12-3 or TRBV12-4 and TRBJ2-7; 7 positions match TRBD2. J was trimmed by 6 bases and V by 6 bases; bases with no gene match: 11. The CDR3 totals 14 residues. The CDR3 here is CASRPGLSGGEQYF. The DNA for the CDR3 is TGTGCCAGCAGGCCGGGACTCTCGGGGGGCGAGCAGTACTTC.

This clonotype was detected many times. The CDR3 nucleotides are TGTGCCAGCAGTCCCGCTAGCGGAGCTCACTACGAGCAGTACTTC. Amino acid sequence: CASSPASGAHYEQYF. The chain joins TRBV28 to TRBJ2-7; 7 nucleotides line up with TRBD2. After removal of 5 bases from V and 3 bases from J, the junction contained 10 bases not matched to a gene. The germline V gene encodes CDR1 MDHEN and CDR2 SYDVKM. The length of the CDR3 is 15 residues.

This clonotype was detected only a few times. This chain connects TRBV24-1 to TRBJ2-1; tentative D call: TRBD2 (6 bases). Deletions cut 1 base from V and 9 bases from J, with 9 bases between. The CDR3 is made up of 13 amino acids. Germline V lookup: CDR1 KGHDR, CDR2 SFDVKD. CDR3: CATSDFRGSEQFF. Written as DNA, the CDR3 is TGTGCCACCAGTGATTTTCGGGGGAGTGAGCAGTTCTTC.

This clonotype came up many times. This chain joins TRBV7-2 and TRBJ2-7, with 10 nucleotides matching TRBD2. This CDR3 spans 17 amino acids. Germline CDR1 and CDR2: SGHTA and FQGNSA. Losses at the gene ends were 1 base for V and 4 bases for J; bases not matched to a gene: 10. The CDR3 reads CASSLDSASGRVYEQYF. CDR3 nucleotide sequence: TGTGCCAGCAGCTTAGACTCGGCTAGCGGGAGAGTTTACGAGCAGTACTTC.

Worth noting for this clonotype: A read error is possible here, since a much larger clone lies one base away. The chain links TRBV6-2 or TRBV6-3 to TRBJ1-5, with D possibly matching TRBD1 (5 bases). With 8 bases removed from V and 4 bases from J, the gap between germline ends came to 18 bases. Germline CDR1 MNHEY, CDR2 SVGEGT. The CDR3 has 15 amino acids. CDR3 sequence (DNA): TGTGCCAGCGGCTCAGAAGACAGAAGAAATCAGCCCCAGCATTTT. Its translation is CASGSEDRRNQPQHF.

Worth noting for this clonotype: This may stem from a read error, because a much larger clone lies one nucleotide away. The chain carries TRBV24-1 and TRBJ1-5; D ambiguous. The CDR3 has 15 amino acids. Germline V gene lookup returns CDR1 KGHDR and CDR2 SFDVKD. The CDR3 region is CATSDRDHSNRPQHF. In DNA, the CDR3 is TGTGCCACCAGTGACCGTGACCATAGCAATCGGCCCCAGCATTTT.

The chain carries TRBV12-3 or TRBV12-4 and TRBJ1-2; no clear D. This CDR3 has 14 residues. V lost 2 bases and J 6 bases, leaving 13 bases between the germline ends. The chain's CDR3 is CASSLLGLVHGYTF. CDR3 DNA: TGTGCCAGCAGTTTACTGGGGTTAGTGCATGGCTACACCTTC.

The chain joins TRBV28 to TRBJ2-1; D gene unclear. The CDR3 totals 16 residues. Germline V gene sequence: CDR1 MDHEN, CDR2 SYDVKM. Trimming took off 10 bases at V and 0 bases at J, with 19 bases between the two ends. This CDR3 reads CANSHGRYSSYNEQFF. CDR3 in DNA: TGTGCCAACAGCCATGGACGGTATAGCTCCTACAATGAGCAGTTCTTC.

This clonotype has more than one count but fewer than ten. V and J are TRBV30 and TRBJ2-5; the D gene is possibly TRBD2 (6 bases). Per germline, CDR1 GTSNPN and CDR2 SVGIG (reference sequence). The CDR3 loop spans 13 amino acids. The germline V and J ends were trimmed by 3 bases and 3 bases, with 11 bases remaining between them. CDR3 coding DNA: TGTGCCTGGAGAAGCGTAGCGGAAGAGACCCAGTACTTC. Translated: CAWRSVAEETQYF.

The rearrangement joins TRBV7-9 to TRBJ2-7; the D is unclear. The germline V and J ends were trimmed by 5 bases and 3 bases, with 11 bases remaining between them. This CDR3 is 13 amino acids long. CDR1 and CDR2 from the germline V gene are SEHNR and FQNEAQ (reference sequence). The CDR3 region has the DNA TGTGCCAGCAGCGGGCAGGACGGCTACGAGCAGTACTTC. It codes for CASSGQDGYEQYF. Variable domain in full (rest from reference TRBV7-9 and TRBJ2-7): DTGVSQNPRHKITKRGQNVTFRCDPISEHNRLYWYRQTLGQGPEFLTYFQNEAQLEKSRLLSDRFSAERPKGSFSTLEIQRTEQGDSAMYLCASSGQDGYEQYFGPGTRLTVT.

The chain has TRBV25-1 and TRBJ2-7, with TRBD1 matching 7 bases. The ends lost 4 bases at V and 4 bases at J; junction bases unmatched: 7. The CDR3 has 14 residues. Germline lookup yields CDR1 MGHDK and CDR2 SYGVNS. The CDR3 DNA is TGTGCCAGCAGTGTAAGACAGGGAAGGTACGAGCAGTACTTC. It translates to CASSVRQGRYEQYF.

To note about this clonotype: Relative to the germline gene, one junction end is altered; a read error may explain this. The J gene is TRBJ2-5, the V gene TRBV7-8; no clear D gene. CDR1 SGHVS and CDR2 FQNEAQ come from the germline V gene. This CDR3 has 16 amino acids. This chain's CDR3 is CASSLDETKYQETRYF. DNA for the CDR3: TGTGCCAGCAGCTTGGATGAAACAAAGTACCAAGAGACCCGGTACTTC.

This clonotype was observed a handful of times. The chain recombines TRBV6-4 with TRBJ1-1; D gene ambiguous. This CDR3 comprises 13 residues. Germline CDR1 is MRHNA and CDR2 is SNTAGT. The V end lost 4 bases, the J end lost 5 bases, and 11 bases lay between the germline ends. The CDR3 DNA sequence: TGTGCCAGCAGTGTCGTTTTGGGGACTGAAGCTTTCTTT. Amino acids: CASSVVLGTEAFF.

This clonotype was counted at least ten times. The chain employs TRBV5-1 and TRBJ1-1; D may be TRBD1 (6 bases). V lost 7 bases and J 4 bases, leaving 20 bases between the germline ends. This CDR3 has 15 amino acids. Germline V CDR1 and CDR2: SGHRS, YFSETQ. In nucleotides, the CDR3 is TGCGCCAGCGGTTCAGGGGTCTTCGACCGCACTGAAGCTTTCTTT. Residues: CASGSGVFDRTEAFF.

The CDR3 here is CASSLAGGHHLYNEQFF. CDR3 nucleotide sequence: TGTGCCAGCAGTCTAGCGGGAGGCCACCACTTATACAATGAGCAGTTCTTC. The chain uses TRBV6-2 or TRBV6-3 and TRBJ2-1, with 11 bases lining up with TRBD2. CDR3 length: 17 residues. The V and J ends lost 5 bases and 4 bases, in that order; junction bases with no gene match: 10. Germline V CDR1 and CDR2: MNHEY, SVGEGT.

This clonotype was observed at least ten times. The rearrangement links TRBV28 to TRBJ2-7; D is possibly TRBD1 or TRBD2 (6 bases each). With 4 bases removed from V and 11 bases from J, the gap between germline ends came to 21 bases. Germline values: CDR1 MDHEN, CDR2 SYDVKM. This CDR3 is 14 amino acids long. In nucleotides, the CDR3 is TGTGCCAGCAGTTCCGGCCTTGCAGGGGAGGTTAAGTACTTC. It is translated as CASSSGLAGEVKYF. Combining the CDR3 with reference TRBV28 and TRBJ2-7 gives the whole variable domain DVKVTQSSRYLVKRTGEKVFLECVQDMDHENMFWYRQDPGLGLRLIYFSYDVKMKEKGDIPEGYSVSREKKERFSLILESASTNQTSMYLCASSSGLAGEVKYFGPGTRLTVT.